This TCR beta chain was profiled in a study of blood T cell repertoires in COVID-19. The data were produced by immunoSEQ multiplex PCR, yet TCRdb's version contains in-frame clones alone and is incomplete. Counted here are some 130,000 clones, approximately 80% occurring once; the ten biggest clones make up roughly 9.7%. Germline CDR1 SGHDT, CDR2 YYEEEE. The CDR3 is 13 residues long. V was cut by 5 bases and J by 2 bases, with 9 bases left in between. The V and J genes are TRBV5-6 and TRBJ2-3; the D is unclear. The sequenced material came from peripheral blood. The TCR was taken from a man aged 35 to 55 with active or convalescent COVID-19. CDR3 DNA sequence: TGTGCCAGCAGTAACTACAACACAGATACGCAGTATTTT. Its translation: CASSNYNTDTQYF.